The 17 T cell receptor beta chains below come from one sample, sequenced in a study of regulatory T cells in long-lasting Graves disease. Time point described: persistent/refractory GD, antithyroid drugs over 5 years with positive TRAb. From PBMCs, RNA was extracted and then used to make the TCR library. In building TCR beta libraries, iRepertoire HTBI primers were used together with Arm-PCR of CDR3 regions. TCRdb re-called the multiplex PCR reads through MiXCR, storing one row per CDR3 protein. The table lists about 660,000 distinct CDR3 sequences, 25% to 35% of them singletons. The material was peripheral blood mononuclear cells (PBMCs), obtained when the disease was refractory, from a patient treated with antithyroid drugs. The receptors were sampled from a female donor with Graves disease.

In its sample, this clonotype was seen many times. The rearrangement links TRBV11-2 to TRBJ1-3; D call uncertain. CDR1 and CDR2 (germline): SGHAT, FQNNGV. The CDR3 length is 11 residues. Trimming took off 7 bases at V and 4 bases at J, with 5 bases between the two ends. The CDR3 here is CASTPGNTIYF. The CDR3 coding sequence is TGTGCCAGCACCCCCGGAAACACCATATATTTT. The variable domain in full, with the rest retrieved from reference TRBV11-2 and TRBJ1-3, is EAGVAQSPRYKIIEKRQSVAFWCNPISGHATLYWYQQILGQGPKLLIQFQNNGVVDDSQLPKDRFSAERLKGVDSTLKIQPAKLEDSAVYLCASTPGNTIYFGEGSWLTVV.

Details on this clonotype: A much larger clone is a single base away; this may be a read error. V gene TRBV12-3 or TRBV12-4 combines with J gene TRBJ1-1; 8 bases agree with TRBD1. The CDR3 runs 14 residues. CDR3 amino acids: CASRTGGEGTEASF. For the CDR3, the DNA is TGTGCCAGCAGAACAGGGGGAGAGGGCACTGAAGCTTCCTTT.

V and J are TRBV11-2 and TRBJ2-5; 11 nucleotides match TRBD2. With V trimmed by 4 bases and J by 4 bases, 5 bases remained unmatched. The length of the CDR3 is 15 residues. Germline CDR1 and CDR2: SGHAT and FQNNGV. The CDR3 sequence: CASSSTGLAGETQYF. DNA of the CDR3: TGTGCCAGCAGCTCCACCGGACTAGCGGGAGAGACCCAGTACTTC.

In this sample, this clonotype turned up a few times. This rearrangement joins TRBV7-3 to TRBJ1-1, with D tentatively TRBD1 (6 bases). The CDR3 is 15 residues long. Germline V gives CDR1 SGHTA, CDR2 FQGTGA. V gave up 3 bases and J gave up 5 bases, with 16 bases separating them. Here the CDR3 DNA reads TGTGCCAGCAGCTTTAGGGGGGGGGGAATTACTGAAGCTTTCTTT. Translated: CASSFRGGGITEAFF. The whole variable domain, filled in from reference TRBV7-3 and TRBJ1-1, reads GAGVSQTPSNKVTEKGKYVELRCDPISGHTALYWYRQSLGQGPEFLIYFQGTGAADDSGLPNDRFFAVRPEGSVSTLKIQRTERGDSAVYLCASSFRGGGITEAFFGQGTRLTVV.

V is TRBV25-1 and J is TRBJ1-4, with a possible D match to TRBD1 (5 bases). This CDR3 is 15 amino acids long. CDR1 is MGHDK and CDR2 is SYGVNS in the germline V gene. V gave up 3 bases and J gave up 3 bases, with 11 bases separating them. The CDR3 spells CASSDVRAANEKLFF. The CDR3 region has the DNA TGTGCCAGCAGTGATGTCAGGGCAGCTAATGAAAAACTGTTTTTT.

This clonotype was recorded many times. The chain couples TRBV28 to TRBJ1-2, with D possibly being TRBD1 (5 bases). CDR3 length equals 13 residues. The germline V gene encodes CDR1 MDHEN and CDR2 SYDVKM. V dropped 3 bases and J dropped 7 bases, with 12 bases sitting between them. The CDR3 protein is CASSLRGVPGYTF. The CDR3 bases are TGTGCCAGCAGTTTGCGGGGGGTACCTGGCTACACCTTC.

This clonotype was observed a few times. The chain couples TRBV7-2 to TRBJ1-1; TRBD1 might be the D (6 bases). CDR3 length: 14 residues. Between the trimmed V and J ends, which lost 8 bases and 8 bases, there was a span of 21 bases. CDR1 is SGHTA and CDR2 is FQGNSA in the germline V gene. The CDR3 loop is CASRSRTGGGEAFF. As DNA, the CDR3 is TGTGCCAGCCGCTCTAGAACTGGAGGGGGGGAAGCTTTCTTT. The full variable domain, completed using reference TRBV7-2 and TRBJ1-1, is GAGVSQSPSNKVTEKGKDVELRCDPISGHTALYWYRQSLGQGLEFLIYFQGNSAPDKSGLPSDRFSAERTGGSVSTLTIQRTQQEDSAVYLCASRSRTGGGEAFFGQGTRLTVV.

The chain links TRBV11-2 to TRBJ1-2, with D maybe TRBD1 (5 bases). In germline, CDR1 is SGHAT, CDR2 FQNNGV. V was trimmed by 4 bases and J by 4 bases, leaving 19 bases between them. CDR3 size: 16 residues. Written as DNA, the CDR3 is TGTGCCAGCAGCTCCGAAGAGGAGGGACCCCTCTATGGCTACACCTTC. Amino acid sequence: CASSSEEEGPLYGYTF.

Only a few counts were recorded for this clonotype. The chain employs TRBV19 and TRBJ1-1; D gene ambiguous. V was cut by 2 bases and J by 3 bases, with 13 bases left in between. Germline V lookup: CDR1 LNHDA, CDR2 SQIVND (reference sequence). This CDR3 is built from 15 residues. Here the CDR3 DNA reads TGTGCCAGTAGTATAATGATTGGTGGGGACACTGAAGCTTTCTTT. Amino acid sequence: CASSIMIGGDTEAFF.

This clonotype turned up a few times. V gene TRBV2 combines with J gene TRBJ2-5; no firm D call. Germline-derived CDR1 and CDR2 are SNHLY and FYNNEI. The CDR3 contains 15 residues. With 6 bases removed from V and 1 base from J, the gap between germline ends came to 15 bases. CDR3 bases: TGTGCCAGCAGGGCCGGGCCTCGGACCCAAGAGACCCAGTACTTC. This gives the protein CASRAGPRTQETQYF.

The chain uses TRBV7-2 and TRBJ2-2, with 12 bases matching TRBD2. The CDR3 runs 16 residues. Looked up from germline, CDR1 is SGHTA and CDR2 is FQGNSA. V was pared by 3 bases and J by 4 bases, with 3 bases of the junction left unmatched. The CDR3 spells CASSLTSGRSTGELFF. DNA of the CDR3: TGTGCCAGCAGCTTGACTAGCGGGAGATCCACCGGGGAGCTGTTTTTT.

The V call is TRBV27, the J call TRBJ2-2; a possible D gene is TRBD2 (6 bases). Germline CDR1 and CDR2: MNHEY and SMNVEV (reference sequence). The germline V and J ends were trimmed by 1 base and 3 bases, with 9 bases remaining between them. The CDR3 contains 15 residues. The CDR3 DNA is TGTGCCAGCAGTTTATTCCGGGAGCACACCGGGGAGCTGTTTTTT. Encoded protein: CASSLFREHTGELFF.

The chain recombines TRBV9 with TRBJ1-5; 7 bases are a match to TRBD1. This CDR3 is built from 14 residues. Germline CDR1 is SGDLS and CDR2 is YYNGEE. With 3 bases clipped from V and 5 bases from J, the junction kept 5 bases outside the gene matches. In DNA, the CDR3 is TGTGCCAGCAGCGGACAGGGCGGGGATCAGCCCCAGCATTTT. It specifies CASSGQGGDQPQHF.

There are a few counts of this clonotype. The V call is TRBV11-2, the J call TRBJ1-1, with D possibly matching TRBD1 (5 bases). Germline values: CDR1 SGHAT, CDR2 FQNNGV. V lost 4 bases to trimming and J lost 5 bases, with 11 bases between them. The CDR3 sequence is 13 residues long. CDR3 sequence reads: CASSSGIWTEAFF. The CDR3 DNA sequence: TGTGCCAGCAGCTCAGGGATTTGGACTGAAGCTTTCTTT.

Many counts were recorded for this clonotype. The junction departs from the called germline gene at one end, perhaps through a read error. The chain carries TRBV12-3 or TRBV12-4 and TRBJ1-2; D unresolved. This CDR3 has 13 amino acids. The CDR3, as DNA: TGTGCCAGCAGCTTAGGGCAGACCTATGGCTACACCTTC. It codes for CASSLGQTYGYTF.

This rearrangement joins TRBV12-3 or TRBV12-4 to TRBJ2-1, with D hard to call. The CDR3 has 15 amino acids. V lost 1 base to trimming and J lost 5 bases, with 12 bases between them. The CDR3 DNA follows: TGTGCCAGCAGTTTAGGGTTTAAGATAGACAATGAGCAGTTCTTC. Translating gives CASSLGFKIDNEQFF.

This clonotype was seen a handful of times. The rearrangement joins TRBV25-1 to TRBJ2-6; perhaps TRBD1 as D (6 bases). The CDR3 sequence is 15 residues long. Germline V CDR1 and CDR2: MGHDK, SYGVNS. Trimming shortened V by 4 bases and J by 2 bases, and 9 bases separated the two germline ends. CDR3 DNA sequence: TGTGCCAGCAGTGCAACAGGGACTGGGGCCAACGTCCTGACTTTC. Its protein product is CASSATGTGANVLTF.